Shown below are 25 T cell receptor beta chains from a single sample sequenced in a study of graft-versus-host responses after intestinal transplantation. Clones were read by immunoSEQ multiplex PCR, and TCRdb kept only the in-frame ones, dropping some. The sample shows tens of thousands of clones, about 88% of them seen only once. No cognate antigen is known for these TCRs. This sample comprised unstimulated CD4+ T cells sorted from spleen or lymph node cells, obtained before transplant. These TCRs come from a human donor who was the organ donor for an intestinal transplant.

This chain joins TRBV4-1 and TRBJ2-2, with D possibly being TRBD2 (5 bases). Germline assignment: CDR1 MGHRA and CDR2 YSYEKL. The CDR3 has 15 residues. V gave up 10 bases and J gave up 5 bases, with 20 bases separating them. CDR3: CATRLSALWTGELFF. CDR3 DNA sequence: TGCGCCACCCGACTATCAGCCCTGTGGACCGGGGAGCTGTTTTTT.

This clone was detected once. The chain combines TRBV28 with TRBJ1-5, with D possibly matching TRBD1 (6 bases). The germline V and J ends were trimmed by 6 bases and 4 bases, with 13 bases remaining between them. The CDR3 has 14 residues. CDR1 is MDHEN, CDR2 SYDVKM, per germline. The CDR3 DNA reads TGTGCCAGCAGAACACAGGGATTAAATCAGCCCCAGCATTTT. It is translated as CASRTQGLNQPQHF.

The chain recombines TRBV15 with TRBJ1-4; D is ambiguous. This CDR3 has 12 amino acids. CDR1 and CDR2 (germline): LNHNV, YYDKDF (reference sequence). V lost 5 bases and J 10 bases, leaving 11 bases between the germline ends. In nucleotides, the CDR3 is TGTGCCACCAGCGAAGCTGCGGGAAAACTGTTTTTT. Translating it yields CATSEAAGKLFF.

The V call is TRBV18, the J call TRBJ2-7; possibly TRBD2 for D (5 bases). The V gene's germline CDR1 is KGHSH and CDR2 LQKENI. This CDR3 has 15 amino acids. V lost 4 bases, J lost 4 bases, and 17 bases lay in between. The CDR3 loop reads CASSLHDGSVYEQYF. CDR3 coding DNA: TGTGCCAGCTCACTTCATGATGGTAGCGTTTACGAGCAGTACTTC.

This chain joins TRBV5-1 and TRBJ2-7; 7 bases line up with TRBD1. This CDR3 contains 14 residues. Losses at the gene ends were 2 bases for V and 2 bases for J; bases not matched to a gene: 4. Germline CDR1 SGHRS, CDR2 YFSETQ. The CDR3 region is CASSLLRGPYEQYF. As DNA, the CDR3 is TGCGCCAGCAGCTTATTAAGGGGGCCCTACGAGCAGTACTTC.

The V call is TRBV5-1, the J call TRBJ2-2, with TRBD2 matching 8 bases. Germline CDR1 is SGHRS and CDR2 is YFSETQ. Losses at the gene ends were 2 bases for V and 1 base for J; bases not matched to a gene: 1. The CDR3 consists of 15 residues. CDR3 sequence reads: CASSLAGVNTGELFF. In DNA, the CDR3 is TGCGCCAGCAGCTTAGCGGGGGTGAACACCGGGGAGCTGTTTTTT.

The count of this clone is one. The gene calls are TRBV6-5 and TRBJ1-2, with D maybe TRBD1 (5 bases). This CDR3 has 12 residues. Germline lookup yields CDR1 MNHEY and CDR2 SVGAGI. Trimming pared 7 bases from V and 6 bases from J, leaving 12 bases between. CDR3 nucleotide sequence: TGTGCCAGCAAAAAGGGGCATCATGGCTACACCTTC. This sequence encodes CASKKGHHGYTF.

The genes are TRBV28 and TRBJ2-3; D not certain. CDR1 and CDR2 (germline): MDHEN, SYDVKM. Trimming pared 7 bases from V and 6 bases from J, leaving 11 bases between. The CDR3 spans 12 residues. The CDR3 coding sequence is TGTGCCAGCACACAAGTCATGGATACGCAGTATTTT. Translating it yields CASTQVMDTQYF. Complete variable domain (other parts from reference TRBV28 and TRBJ2-3): DVKVTQSSRYLVKRTGEKVFLECVQDMDHENMFWYRQDPGLGLRLIYFSYDVKMKEKGDIPEGYSVSREKKERFSLILESASTNQTSMYLCASTQVMDTQYFGPGTRLTVL.

The chain joins TRBV30 to TRBJ2-7; D possibly corresponds to TRBD1 (6 bases). The CDR3 sequence is 13 residues long. CDR1 and CDR2 (germline): GTSNPN, SVGIG (reference sequence). The ends were cut back, 1 base at V and 2 bases at J, with 9 bases in the middle. In nucleotides, the CDR3 is TGTGCCTGGAGTGGAGGGGGTCCCTACGAGCAGTACTTC. Translated: CAWSGGGPYEQYF.

The genes are TRBV4-1 and TRBJ1-5; D is unresolved. CDR1 and CDR2 (germline): MGHRA, YSYEKL. The V and J ends lost 2 bases and 3 bases respectively, with 11 bases between them. The CDR3 spans 15 residues. The CDR3 DNA is TGCGCCAGCAGCCAACGTGGCCAGATCAATCAGCCCCAGCATTTT. It translates to CASSQRGQINQPQHF.

This clone was recorded only once. V is TRBV7-9 and J is TRBJ1-5; TRBD1 matches 7 bases. J lost 0 bases, V lost 1 base, and 9 bases had no gene match. The CDR3 spans 18 residues. The V gene's germline CDR1 is SEHNR and CDR2 FQNEAQ (reference sequence). CDR3 residues: CASSLGRWTGYSNQPQHF. The CDR3, as DNA: TGTGCCAGCAGCTTAGGCCGGTGGACAGGATATAGCAATCAGCCCCAGCATTTT.

The gene calls are TRBV12-5 and TRBJ2-1; no definite D call. Per the germline V gene, CDR1 is LGHNT and CDR2 is FRNRAP. There are 16 residues in the CDR3. V was clipped by 0 bases and J by 0 bases, with 9 bases between them. CDR3 protein: CASGLVFPSSYNEQFF. As DNA, the CDR3 is TGTGCTAGTGGTTTGGTATTCCCTAGCTCCTACAATGAGCAGTTCTTC.

The sample holds one count of this clone. V and J are TRBV7-2 and TRBJ1-4; no clear D gene. The CDR3 extends over 16 amino acids. Trimming took 2 bases from V and 0 from J, leaving 10 bases between them. Germline loops: CDR1 SGHTA, CDR2 FQGNSA. The CDR3 coding sequence is TGTGCCAGCAGCTTAACTCCTTTTGCAACTAATGAAAAACTGTTTTTT. Its translation is CASSLTPFATNEKLFF.

The V and J genes are TRBV27 and TRBJ2-5, with D perhaps matching TRBD1 (6 bases). The CDR3 runs to 14 residues. CDR1 is MNHEY, CDR2 SMNVEV, per germline (reference sequence). V was trimmed by 3 bases and J by 5 bases, leaving 13 bases between them. CDR3 loop: CASSFVGTKETQYF. Written as DNA, the CDR3 is TGTGCCAGCAGTTTCGTCGGGACAAAGGAGACCCAGTACTTC.

The chain employs TRBV11-3 and TRBJ2-2; 11 nucleotides align to TRBD2. The CDR3 consists of 17 residues. The junction had 10 bases not matched to a gene; V was cut back by 3 bases and J by 7 bases. CDR1 and CDR2 (germline): SGHNT, YENEEA. The CDR3 coding sequence is TGTGCCAGCAGCTTTGATGGGACTAGCGGTACCCTCGGGGAGCTGTTTTTT. It yields the protein CASSFDGTSGTLGELFF.

The rearrangement joins TRBV6-5 to TRBJ1-5, with 7 bases fitting TRBD1. The CDR3 runs to 14 residues. Germline V gene sequence: CDR1 MNHEY, CDR2 SVGAGI. Trimming took 5 bases from V and 4 from J; bases not matched to a gene: 5. CDR3 nucleotide sequence: TGTGCCAGCAGTCCAGGGACAGCGAATCAGCCCCAGCATTTT. Amino acids: CASSPGTANQPQHF.

This chain joins TRBV5-6 and TRBJ2-7, with D possibly being TRBD1 (5 bases). The CDR3 spans 19 residues. Germline CDR1 SGHDT, CDR2 YYEEEE. V was trimmed by 3 bases and J by 1 base, leaving 26 bases between them. CDR3 nucleotides: TGTGCCAGCAGCTATACTATGGACACTGTTAAGATCCCTTCCTACGAGCAGTACTTC. Its translation: CASSYTMDTVKIPSYEQYF.

The chain joins TRBV7-9 to TRBJ1-3, with TRBD1 matching 9 bases. The J segment lost 4 bases and the V segment lost 5 bases, leaving 9 bases of the junction unmatched. The CDR3 contains 16 residues. Germline CDR1 is SEHNR and CDR2 is FQNEAQ (reference sequence). CDR3: CASSRTGEVKGNTIYF. In nucleotides, the CDR3 is TGTGCCAGCAGCCGGACAGGGGAGGTGAAAGGAAACACCATATATTTT.

J is TRBJ2-7 and V is TRBV19, with TRBD2 identical over 8 bases. The ends lost 10 bases at V and 3 bases at J; junction bases unmatched: 5. Germline lookup yields CDR1 LNHDA and CDR2 SQIVND (reference sequence). This CDR3 contains 12 residues. CDR3 DNA sequence: TGTGCCACCCGCGGGGGGCACTACGAGCAGTACTTC. Protein product: CATRGGHYEQYF.

This CDR3 is CASRPDRTTGELFF. In DNA, the CDR3 is TGTGCCAGCAGGCCTGACAGGACCACCGGGGAGCTGTTTTTT. The V call is TRBV2, the J call TRBJ2-2, with D maybe TRBD1 (6 bases). The CDR3 has 14 residues. CDR1 and CDR2 from the germline V gene are SNHLY and FYNNEI. Trimming stripped 6 bases from V and 4 bases from J, with 12 bases between. Filled out from reference TRBV2 and TRBJ2-2, the complete variable domain reads EPEVTQTPSHQVTQMGQEVILRCVPISNHLYFYWYRQILGQKVEFLVSFYNNEISEKSEIFDDQFSVERPDGSNFTLKIRSTKLEDSAMYFCASRPDRTTGELFFGEGSRLTVL.

The V call is TRBV5-6, the J call TRBJ1-1, with D unclear. V lost 5 bases and J 3 bases, leaving 20 bases between the germline ends. The CDR3 covers 16 residues. The germline V gene encodes CDR1 SGHDT and CDR2 YYEEEE. CDR3 coding DNA: TGTGCCAGCAGTGACGGACTAAGATCTGCGGACACTGAAGCTTTCTTT. This encodes CASSDGLRSADTEAFF.

This clone was detected only once. The rearrangement joins TRBV18 to TRBJ2-2; D remains unclear. The CDR3 runs to 13 residues. The germline V and J ends were trimmed by 2 bases and 3 bases, with 4 bases remaining between them. CDR1 and CDR2 (germline): KGHSH, LQKENI. The CDR3 spells CASSPTDTGELFF. The CDR3 nucleotides are TGTGCCAGCTCACCAACAGACACCGGGGAGCTGTTTTTT.

The chain uses TRBV5-5 and TRBJ1-5, with D possibly TRBD1 on 6 matching bases. V lost 7 bases to trimming and J lost 3 bases, with 17 bases between them. Germline V gene lookup returns CDR1 SGHKS and CDR2 YYEKEE (reference sequence). The CDR3 is 15 residues long. CDR3 sequence: CASVDALGANQPQHF. The CDR3 DNA follows: TGTGCCAGCGTTGACGCCCTGGGGGCCAATCAGCCCCAGCATTTT.

J is TRBJ1-3 and V is TRBV5-5; D is perhaps TRBD1 (5 bases). This CDR3 region has 13 residues. The V end lost 7 bases, the J end lost 7 bases, and 15 bases lay between the germline ends. CDR1 is SGHKS and CDR2 is YYEKEE in the germline V gene (reference sequence). The CDR3: CASCRDWGNTIYF. Here the CDR3 DNA reads TGTGCCAGCTGCCGGGACTGGGGGAACACCATATATTTT.

The chain has TRBV6-5 and TRBJ2-5; D is possibly TRBD2 (5 bases). V was clipped by 8 bases and J by 2 bases, with 12 bases between them. Germline V gene lookup returns CDR1 MNHEY and CDR2 SVGAGI. This CDR3 is 13 amino acids long. The CDR3 nucleotides read TGTGCCAGCCGACTAAATCGGCAAGAGACCCAGTACTTC. It specifies CASRLNRQETQYF.